Included here is one T cell receptor (beta chain) sequence, with context. Study donors comprised healthy, HIV-negative adults devoid of recent acute infection or vaccination. Researchers divided each subset's genomic DNA evenly across several immunoSEQ plates. Sequencing was performed with immunoSEQ multiplex PCR; in TCRdb, only in-frame clones are kept and a portion is missing. This sample has over a million clones, with 95% to 99% found just once. Germline V gene lookup returns CDR1 LNHDA and CDR2 SQIVND (reference sequence). V shed 8 bases and J shed 7 bases, with 20 bases lying between them. This CDR3 has 15 residues. The data were taken from a study of shared clonotypes between healthy human individuals. At the level of the study: CD4 naive and memory got three plates each, CD8 naive two, CD8 memory one.

The clonotype originates from a man younger than 40 in good health. The sequenced sample consisted of naive CD4+ T cells sorted from blood. Specified subset: CD45RA+ positively selected. The chain couples TRBV19 to TRBJ2-2; TRBD2 might be the D (5 bases). CDR3 in DNA: TGTGCCAGTCACCGGCTTCGGGGTAGAAGCGGGGAGCTGTTTTTT. Amino acid sequence: CASHRLRGRSGELFF.